This T cell receptor (beta chain) emerged from a study of T cells in Graves' hyperthyroidism and ophthalmopathy. Study information: Peripheral blood was taken when the disease was first diagnosed, before any treatment began. Study-wide points: Blood shared most expanded thyroid clonotypes above 0.001.

Amplification of TCR beta CDR3 regions used RNA as the template. When the TCR CDR3 underwent first-round RT-PCR, the HTBI primer set was used. TCRdb re-derived calls from the multiplex PCR reads in MiXCR, one entry per CDR3 protein. The sample has over 500,000 distinct CDR3 sequences; more than 15% are singletons. Among ophthalmopathy patients, the Clinical Activity Score reached at least 3, the NOSPECS grade reached at least 4, and duration remained under 3 months. Germline CDR1 is MGHRA and CDR2 is YSYEKL. The CDR3 has 15 amino acids. V gave up 0 bases and J gave up 4 bases, with 10 bases separating them. Regarding this clonotype: The antigen is not known.

The sequence derives from a woman aged 18-35 years with Graves' ophthalmopathy. The V call is TRBV4-1, the J call TRBJ2-1; D is ambiguous. Source material: blood. CDR3 sequence (DNA): TGCGCCAGCAGCCAAGAGGTGGTGGGGTACAATGAGCAGTTCTTC. Protein: CASSQEVVGYNEQFF.